What follows is one T cell receptor beta chain and its context. Its specific antigen is unknown. Per-base quality was not reported, and no clone a single base away is much larger than it. According to the germline V gene, CDR1 reads MNHEY and CDR2 reads SVGEGT. The CDR3, cysteine through phenylalanine, is 16 amino acids long. Only CDR3 DNA is held: 48 bases, read in frame from base 1. Compared with germline, V lacks 4 bases and J lacks 4 bases; bases without a gene match: 6. This entry belongs to a study of blood T cell repertoires in COVID-19 (dated by TCRdb to 2019 to 2021). Notes on the research overall: Samples from collaborators originated in the United States, Italy and Spain and spanned both the acute and convalescent phases of COVID-19. Where HLA class I and class II types were available, the types were taken from metadata supplied by the sample provider, not from assay-based typing. Deeply sampled blood TCRbeta repertoires from subjects exposed to, actively infected with, or recovered from COVID-19 were included in the dataset. The repertoires were released in a freely available public database meant as a resource for research on the immune response to SARS-CoV-2. Samples were obtained from the ongoing ImmuneRACE study (first 160 participants) and from about 1,300 subjects provided by 6 global collaborators. The material from the prospective study consisted of cDNA or gDNA derived from T cells, B-cell-depleted T cells, or PBMCs. The sample metadata nearly always contained a de-identified subject ID, COVID-19 status, age in years and sex.

Collaborating institutions collected whole blood in K2EDTA tubes following their own protocols. Collaborator samples were shipped for TCRbeta analysis as frozen whole blood, isolated PBMCs, or DNA extracted from either sample type. Study-wide findings and limitations: The quantity of clinical and demographic metadata differed by source and by participant and was supplied without curation.

TCRbeta CDR3 regions were amplified from genomic DNA using the immunoSEQ Assay, a bias-controlled multiplex PCR. Per the original workflow: Within the assay, amplification of reference gene primers was used to estimate how many nucleated cells each sample contained. To quantify the absolute abundance of each unique TCRbeta CDR3 rearrangement, sequence reads were collapsed and filtered. Productive Simpson clonality was computed per sample as the square root of Simpson's diversity index over productive rearrangements. The table was pulled from immuneACCESS by TCRdb, which kept in-frame rearrangements only. Such tables lose some clones; where checked, under half of the loss comes from unresolved V genes, and the rest has no known cause. V and J calls and clone size follow that table, whereas D and trimming were derived from the DNA. In all, the sample holds 89,000 or so clones, and approximately 85% of those were seen once. Around 11% of the sample belongs to the ten largest clones.

Sequencing input: peripheral blood. The source is a human donor in a cohort sampled during active COVID-19. This receptor chain uses TRBV6-2 or TRBV6-3 and TRBJ2-1, and 11 junction bases match TRBD2. The CDR3 in this case is CASSSVTSGVYNEQFF. The nucleotides read TGTGCCAGCAGTTCCGTGACTAGCGGGGTTTACAATGAGCAGTTCTTC.